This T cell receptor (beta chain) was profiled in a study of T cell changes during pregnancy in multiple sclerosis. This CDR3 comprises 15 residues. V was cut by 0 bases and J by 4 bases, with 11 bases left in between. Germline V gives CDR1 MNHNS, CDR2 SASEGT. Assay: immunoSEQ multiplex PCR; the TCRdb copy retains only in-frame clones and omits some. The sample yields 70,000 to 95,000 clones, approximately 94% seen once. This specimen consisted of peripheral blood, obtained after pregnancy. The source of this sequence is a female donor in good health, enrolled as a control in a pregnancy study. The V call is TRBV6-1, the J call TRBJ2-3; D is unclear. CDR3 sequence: CASSEAAPMADTQYF. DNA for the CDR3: TGTGCCAGCAGTGAAGCAGCCCCGATGGCAGATACGCAGTATTTT.